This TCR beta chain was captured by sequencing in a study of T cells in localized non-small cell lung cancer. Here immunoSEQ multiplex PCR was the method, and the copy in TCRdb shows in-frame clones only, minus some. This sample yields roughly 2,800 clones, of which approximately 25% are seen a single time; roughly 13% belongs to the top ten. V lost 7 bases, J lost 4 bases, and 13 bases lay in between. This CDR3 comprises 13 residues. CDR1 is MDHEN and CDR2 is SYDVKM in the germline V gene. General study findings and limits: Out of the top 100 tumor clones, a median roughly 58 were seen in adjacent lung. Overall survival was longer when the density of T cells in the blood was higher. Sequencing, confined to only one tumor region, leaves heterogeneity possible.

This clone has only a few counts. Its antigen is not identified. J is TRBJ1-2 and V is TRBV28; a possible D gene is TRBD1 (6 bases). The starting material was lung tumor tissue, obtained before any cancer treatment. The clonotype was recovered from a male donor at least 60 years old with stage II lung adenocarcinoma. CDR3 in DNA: TGTGCCAGCACCTATAGGGGGGGCTATGGCTACACCTTC. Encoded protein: CASTYRGGYGYTF.